This entry is about one T cell receptor (beta chain). Its specificity is unknown. The CDR3 is 15 residues long. Looked up from germline, CDR1 is KGHSH and CDR2 is LQKENI. Germline trimming cut 6 bases from V and 5 bases from J; bases unmatched to any gene: 13. This specimen belongs to a study of PD-1 blockade in classical Hodgkin lymphoma. General observations from the study: Newly diagnosed patients were reported to exhibit reduced baseline TCR diversity relative to healthy donors. Underlying causes for the observed repertoire differences were not defined, possibly disease activity or prior therapy.

Each and every patient relapsed after autologous stem cell transplantation, and patients got differing brentuximab vedotin exposure. Best responses were complete response, partial response or progressive disease. Profiled with immunoSEQ multiplex PCR; TCRdb holds only in-frame clones, not every one. This table has some 60,000 clones, 85% to 90% appearing once. Sequenced here: peripheral blood mononuclear cells (PBMCs), sampled at baseline. The rearrangement uses TRBV18 and TRBJ2-7; 7 bases fit TRBD1. The receptor was isolated from a human donor with classical Hodgkin lymphoma. CDR3 region: CASSINDDRVNEQYF. The CDR3 region has the DNA TGTGCCAGCTCGATCAACGACGACAGGGTCAACGAGCAGTACTTC.